This T cell receptor (beta chain) was captured in a study of OX40 agonist ivuxolimab in advanced cancers. Study information: Hepatocellular carcinoma, melanoma, renal cell or head and neck cancer was diagnosed in the dose-escalation patients.

Germline CDR1 reads SGDLS; CDR2 reads YYNGEE. The junction had 11 bases not matched to a gene; V was cut back by 2 bases and J by 3 bases. CDR3 length: 18 amino acids. Assay used: immunoSEQ multiplex PCR; TCRdb lists only in-frame clones, some missing. The sample lists almost 90,000 clones; approximately 90% were seen once. To note about this clone: Its antigen is as yet unknown.

Study-wide points: Compared with CD4+, CD8+ T cells on average had more expanded clones. Antigen targets of the expanded peripheral T cells went undetermined.

The source material was CD4+ or CD8+ T cells sorted from blood, sampled in a trial of the OX40 agonist ivuxolimab. The chain has TRBV9 and TRBJ2-3; 11 nucleotides agree with TRBD2. This TCR was sampled from an adult with an advanced solid tumor such as melanoma, head and neck, liver or kidney cancer. In DNA, the CDR3 is TGTGCCAGCAGCGTCGTTAGCGGGGGGGCCGGTAGGACAGATACGCAGTATTTT. Translation: CASSVVSGGAGRTDTQYF.